This TCR beta chain was captured by sequencing in a study of blood T cell repertoires in COVID-19. Study-wide background: COVID-19 samples collected from the United States, Italy and Spain covered acute and convalescent phases. Nucleic acid was either cDNA or gDNA, and it came from T cells, B-cell-depleted T cells, or PBMCs.

Trimming shortened V by 5 bases and J by 7 bases, and 20 bases separated the two germline ends. Per germline, CDR1 SGHVS and CDR2 FQNEAQ. The CDR3 covers 15 residues. Method: immunoSEQ multiplex PCR; TCRdb's copy keeps in-frame clones and lacks some. The sample includes about 61,000 clones, approximately 88% of them seen just once. This clone was seen at least ten times. This chain connects TRBV7-8 to TRBJ1-2, with a tentative D call TRBD1 (6 bases). This receptor was taken from a human donor in a cohort sampled during active COVID-19. The sequencing input was peripheral blood. The CDR3, as DNA: TGTGCCAGCAGCACCGGGGGAGGGGGTTATGGTGGCTACACCTTC. Translated, it gives CASSTGGGGYGGYTF.